A selection of T cell receptor beta chains follows, all from one sample in a study of CD8+ T cells in alopecia areata. Sequencing was performed with immunoSEQ multiplex PCR; in TCRdb, only in-frame clones are kept and a portion is missing. The sample holds 160,000 or so clones, approximately 53% seen once. Here the sequenced sample was CD8+ T cells sorted from blood, taken at week 0. The receptors derive from a human donor with alopecia areata. Both conserved end residues are part of each CDR3. D genes are given only for firm matches. Not all rows give a size; the values are once, few, many and, for expanded clones, a class.

j_call,v_call,d_call,clone_size,cdr3_nt,cdr3_aa
TRBJ2-5,TRBV5-1,-,few,TGCGCCAGCAGCCTCCGGGAGACCCAGTACTTC,CASSLRETQYF
TRBJ1-1,TRBV15,-,few,TGTGCCACCAGCACAACTGCGGGAGGGACTGAAGCTTTCTTT,CATSTTAGGTEAFF
TRBJ1-2,TRBV6-6,-,-,TGTGCCAGCAGTTACGGAGGGTCCGAGGGCTACACCTTC,CASSYGGSEGYTF
TRBJ1-1,TRBV10-3,TRBD1,-,TGTGCCATCAGTGATCCGGGACAGAAGTCGAACACTGAAGCTTTCTTT,CAISDPGQKSNTEAFF
TRBJ1-1,TRBV4-1,-,-,TGCGCCAGCAGCCAAGACGGAAGATTGAACACTGAAGCTTTCTTT,CASSQDGRLNTEAFF
TRBJ1-4,TRBV29-1,-,once,TGCAGCGTTGTCGAAGCTAATGAAAAACTGTTTTTT,CSVVEANEKLFF
TRBJ1-5,TRBV2,TRBD1,-,TGTGCCAGCAGACGGACAGGGTTGCAGCCCCAGCATTTT,CASRRTGLQPQHF
TRBJ2-1,TRBV27,-,-,TGTGCCAGCAGTCTAGCCCCAGGGCTGCAGTTCTTC,CASSLAPGLQFF
TRBJ2-3,TRBV7-3,-,-,TGTGCCAGCAGCTTATCCCTCGCGGGCACAGATACGCAGTATTTT,CASSLSLAGTDTQYF
TRBJ1-2,TRBV29-1,-,few,TGCAGCGTTGAGTCAGCCTATGGCTACACCTTC,CSVESAYGYTF
TRBJ2-3,TRBV30,-,-,TGTGCCTGGAACTGGGGGAGCACAGATACGCAGTATTTT,CAWNWGSTDTQYF
TRBJ2-7,TRBV9,-,-,TGTGCCAGCAGCGTAGAAGGGGGATCGGTCTCCTACGAGCAGTACTTC,CASSVEGGSVSYEQYF
TRBJ1-1,TRBV29-1,-,-,TGCAGCGTCCACGGGGACGGATGGGACACTGAAGCTTTCTTT,CSVHGDGWDTEAFF
TRBJ1-1,TRBV5-6,-,-,TGTGCCAGCAGCTTGCTTAGGGGAGAAGCTTTCTTT,CASSLLRGEAFF